The sequence of this TCR beta chain was determined in a study of OX40 agonist ivuxolimab in advanced cancers. Study background: An agonistic anti-OX40 (CD134) antibody, ivuxolimab, was used to treat the patients. Patients were treated with intravenous ivuxolimab, dosed at 0.01 to 10 mg/kg and infused every 2 weeks. Partial responses were achieved by three patients: one hepatocellular carcinoma, two cutaneous melanoma.

The CDR3 runs 16 residues. The germline CDR1 and CDR2 sequences are LNHNV and YYDKDF (reference sequence). Trimming took off 0 bases at V and 11 bases at J, with 17 bases between the two ends. On this clone itself: What it binds is not known.

Overall study results and limits: By week 6 at 0.1 to 3.0 mg/kg, blood CD4+ and CD8+ T cells had expanded clonally.

Assay used: immunoSEQ multiplex PCR; TCRdb lists only in-frame clones, some missing. The repertoire holds under 15,000 clones, with 84% as singletons. The rearrangement uses TRBV15 and TRBJ1-6; unclear D gene. Specimen: CD4+ or CD8+ T cells sorted from blood, collected in a trial of the OX40 agonist ivuxolimab. The sequence was obtained from an adult with an advanced solid tumor such as melanoma, head and neck, liver or kidney cancer. Written as DNA, the CDR3 is TGTGCCACCAGCAGAGATCTGGTGACAAAGTTACCACCCCTCCACTTT. As protein: CATSRDLVTKLPPLHF.